These T cell receptor beta chains were read from a single sample in a study of cytomegalovirus exposure and HLA in healthy donors. Only in-frame clones appear in the TCRdb table, and some are missing; sequencing was by immunoSEQ multiplex PCR. This table holds under 150,000 clones, approximately 61% found once. Sequencing was carried out using PBMCs. These receptors were collected from a man aged 30-40 years in good health and CMV-seropositive. CDR3s include the opening cysteine and the closing phenylalanine or tryptophan. D genes are given only for firm matches. Expanded clones are given a class, and other clones once, few, many or no size at all.

j_call | v_call | d_call | clone_size | cdr3_aa | cdr3_nt
TRBJ2-7 | TRBV6-5 | TRBD2 | NA | CASSNGLANSYEQYF | TGTGCCAGCAGTAACGGACTAGCTAATTCCTACGAGCAGTACTTC
TRBJ1-2 | TRBV9 | NA | NA | CASSPGQLYGYTF | TGTGCCAGCAGCCCTGGACAGCTCTATGGCTACACCTTC
TRBJ2-2 | TRBV19 | NA | NA | CASSTGSRLYNTGELFF | TGTGCCAGTAGTACGGGTTCTCGACTTTACAACACCGGGGAGCTGTTTTTT
TRBJ1-1 | TRBV7-2 | NA | NA | CASSPDTNAEAFF | TGTGCCAGCAGCCCGGACACGAACGCTGAAGCTTTCTTT
TRBJ2-7 | TRBV7-2 | NA | NA | CASSPVNSGVREQYF | TGTGCCAGCAGCCCCGTCAATTCGGGGGTCCGAGAGCAGTACTTC
TRBJ2-7 | TRBV7-9 | NA | NA | CASSARSYEQYF | TGTGCCAGCAGCGCGAGGAGCTACGAGCAGTACTTC
TRBJ2-5 | TRBV4-1 | NA | once | CASSQGWGTHQETQYF | TGCGCCAGCAGCCAGGGCTGGGGGACACACCAAGAGACCCAGTACTTC
TRBJ2-1 | TRBV5-1 | NA | NA | CASSLSGSYNEQFF | TGCGCCAGCAGCCTTAGCGGATCCTACAATGAGCAGTTCTTC
TRBJ2-4 | TRBV5-6 | NA | NA | CASSNPRNIQYF | TGTGCCAGCAGCAACCCGAGAAACATTCAGTACTTC
TRBJ2-7 | TRBV28 | TRBD2 | few | CASSRLAGGRPDSYEQYF | TGTGCCAGCAGTCGCCTAGCGGGAGGGCGCCCCGACTCCTACGAGCAGTACTTC
TRBJ2-1 | TRBV4-2 | TRBD1 | NA | CASSQGGQVNEQFF | TGTGCCAGCAGCCAAGGAGGACAGGTCAATGAGCAGTTCTTC
TRBJ2-7 | TRBV7-9 | NA | NA | CASSPLVGGPDQRSYEQYF | TGTGCCAGCAGCCCCCTTGTAGGAGGGCCAGACCAAAGATCCTACGAGCAGTACTTC
TRBJ2-7 | TRBV11-2 | NA | NA | CASSRRLGKTYEQYF | TGTGCCAGCAGCCGTAGACTAGGGAAGACCTACGAGCAGTACTTC
TRBJ2-7 | TRBV5-1 | TRBD2 | NA | CASRTSGSSYEQYF | TGCGCCAGCAGGACTAGCGGGAGTTCCTACGAGCAGTACTTC
TRBJ2-1 | TRBV7-3 | TRBD2 | NA | CASSHGGDGGEQFF | TGTGCCAGCAGCCACGGGGGGGACGGTGGTGAGCAGTTCTTC
TRBJ1-2 | TRBV9 | TRBD1 | NA | CASSVGQGFHGYTF | TGTGCCAGCAGCGTAGGACAGGGCTTCCACGGCTACACCTTC
TRBJ1-5 | TRBV5-6 | NA | few | CASSLRGVGQPQHF | TGTGCCAGCAGCTTGCGGGGGGTTGGGCAGCCCCAGCATTTT
TRBJ2-7 | TRBV19 | NA | few | CASSQYYEQYF | TGTGCCAGTAGTCAGTACTACGAGCAGTACTTC
TRBJ2-3 | TRBV5-4 | NA | few | CASSLVVSGTDTQYF | TGTGCCAGCAGCTTGGTGGTCAGCGGCACAGATACGCAGTATTTT
TRBJ2-5 | TRBV6-5 | NA | NA | CASSRGTVSQETQYF | TGTGCCAGCAGTCGGGGGACAGTAAGTCAAGAGACCCAGTACTTC
TRBJ1-3 | TRBV5-8 | NA | few | CASSRILGGSTGNTIYF | TGTGCCAGCAGCCGGATATTAGGGGGATCAACTGGAAACACCATATATTTT
TRBJ1-1 | TRBV5-1 | NA | NA | CASSLEFGWQVNTEAFF | TGCGCCAGCAGCTTGGAATTTGGCTGGCAGGTGAACACTGAAGCTTTCTTT
TRBJ2-7 | TRBV5-1 | NA | NA | CASSLDRPYGQYF | TGCGCCAGCAGCTTGGACAGACCCTACGGGCAGTACTTC
TRBJ2-1 | TRBV7-2 | NA | NA | CASSRPPGVGLEQFF | TGTGCCAGCAGCCGGCCCCCGGGAGTTGGCCTTGAGCAGTTCTTC
TRBJ2-5 | TRBV5-4 | TRBD1 | NA | CASSSTTGSRETQYF | TGTGCCAGCAGCTCGACGACAGGGTCGAGGGAGACCCAGTACTTC
TRBJ1-3 | TRBV6-6 | NA | NA | CAIQSGNTIYF | TGTGCCATCCAGTCGGGAAACACCATATATTTT
TRBJ2-7 | TRBV6-1 | NA | NA | CASSEEVRAAEQYF | TGTGCCAGCAGTGAAGAGGTCAGGGCCGCCGAGCAGTACTTC
TRBJ2-7 | TRBV5-4 | TRBD2 | NA | CASSLAGASGTNEQYF | TGTGCCAGCAGCTTGGCCGGGGCTAGCGGGACCAACGAGCAGTACTTC
TRBJ1-2 | TRBV21-1 | NA | NA | CASREQGNYGYTF | TGTGCCAGCAGGGAGCAGGGGAACTATGGCTACACCTTC
TRBJ1-2 | TRBV6-1 | NA | NA | CASNKQANTYGYTF | TGTGCCAGCAATAAACAGGCAAATACCTATGGCTACACCTTC
TRBJ2-1 | TRBV5-1 | TRBD2 | NA | CASRDLPGLAYNEQFF | TGCGCCAGCAGAGATCTACCGGGACTAGCCTACAATGAGCAGTTCTTC
TRBJ2-1 | TRBV7-8 | TRBD2 | NA | CASRGPGLAYYNEQFF | TGTGCCAGCAGGGGACCGGGACTAGCGTACTACAATGAGCAGTTCTTC
TRBJ1-1 | TRBV10-3 | NA | NA | CAISVGSNTEAFF | TGTGCCATCAGTGTTGGCTCGAACACTGAAGCTTTCTTT